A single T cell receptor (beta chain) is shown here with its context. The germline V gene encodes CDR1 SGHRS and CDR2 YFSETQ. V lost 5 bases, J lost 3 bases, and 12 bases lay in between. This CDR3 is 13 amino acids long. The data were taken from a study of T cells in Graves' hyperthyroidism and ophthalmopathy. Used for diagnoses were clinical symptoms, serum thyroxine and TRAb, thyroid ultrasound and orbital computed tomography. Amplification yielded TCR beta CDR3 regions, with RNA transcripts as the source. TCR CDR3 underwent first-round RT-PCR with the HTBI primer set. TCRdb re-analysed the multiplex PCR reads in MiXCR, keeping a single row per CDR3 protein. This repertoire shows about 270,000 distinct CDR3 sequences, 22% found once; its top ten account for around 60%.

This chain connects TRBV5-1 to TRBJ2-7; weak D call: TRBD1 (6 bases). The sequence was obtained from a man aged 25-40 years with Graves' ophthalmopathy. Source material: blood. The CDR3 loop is CASSRDNFYEQYF. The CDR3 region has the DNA TGCGCCAGCAGTCGGGACAATTTCTACGAGCAGTACTTC.